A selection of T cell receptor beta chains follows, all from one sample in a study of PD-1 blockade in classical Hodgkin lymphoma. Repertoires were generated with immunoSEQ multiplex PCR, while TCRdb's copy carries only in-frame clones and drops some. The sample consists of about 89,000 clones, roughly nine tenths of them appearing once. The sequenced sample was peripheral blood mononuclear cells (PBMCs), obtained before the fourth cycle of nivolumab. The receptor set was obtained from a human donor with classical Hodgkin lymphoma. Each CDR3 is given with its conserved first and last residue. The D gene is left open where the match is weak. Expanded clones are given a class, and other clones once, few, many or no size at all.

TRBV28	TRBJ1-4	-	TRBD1	CASSSSGQPPEKLFF	TGTGCCAGCAGTTCGTCGGGACAGCCGCCTGAAAAACTGTTTTTT
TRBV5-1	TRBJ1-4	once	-	CASSSAGEVTNEKLFF	TGCGCCAGCAGCTCGGCGGGTGAGGTGACTAATGAAAAACTGTTTTTT
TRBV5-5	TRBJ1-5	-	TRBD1	CASSRGQGLDQPQHF	TGTGCCAGCAGCAGGGGACAGGGACTGGATCAGCCCCAGCATTTT
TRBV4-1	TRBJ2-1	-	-	CASSHQQGRGHNEQFF	TGCGCCAGCAGCCACCAACAGGGTAGGGGTCACAATGAGCAGTTCTTC
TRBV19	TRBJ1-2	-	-	CASSIGPRDGYTF	TGTGCCAGTAGTATTGGCCCAAGGGATGGCTACACCTTC
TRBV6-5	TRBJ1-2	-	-	CAISDGGTYGYTF	TGTGCCATCAGTGACGGAGGTACCTATGGCTACACCTTC
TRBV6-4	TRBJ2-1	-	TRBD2	CASIAGDEQFF	TGTGCCAGCATCGCGGGGGATGAGCAGTTCTTC
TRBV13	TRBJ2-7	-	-	CASSPVVYEQYF	TGTGCCAGCAGCCCCGTCGTCTACGAGCAGTACTTC
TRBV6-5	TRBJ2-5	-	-	CASSYSAWGETQYF	TGTGCCAGCAGTTACTCCGCATGGGGAGAGACCCAGTACTTC
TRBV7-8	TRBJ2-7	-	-	CASSLYQGPSYEQYF	TGTGCCAGCAGCTTATATCAGGGTCCCTCCTACGAGCAGTACTTC
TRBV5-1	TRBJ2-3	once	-	CASSLEVDPSTDTQYF	TGCGCCAGCAGCTTGGAGGTAGACCCTAGCACAGATACGCAGTATTTT
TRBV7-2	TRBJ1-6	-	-	CASRSGGGHSPLHF	TGTGCCAGCAGGAGTGGGGGGGGCCATTCACCCCTCCACTTT
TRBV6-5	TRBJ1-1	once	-	CASSYKGLGEAFF	TGTGCCAGCAGTTACAAGGGGCTTGGTGAAGCTTTCTTT
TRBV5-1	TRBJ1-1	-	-	CASSVGGRSPEAFF	TGCGCCAGCAGCGTCGGGGGCCGGAGCCCTGAAGCTTTCTTT
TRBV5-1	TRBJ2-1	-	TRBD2	CASSFFGGAENEQFF	TGCGCCAGCAGCTTTTTCGGGGGGGCTGAGAATGAGCAGTTCTTC
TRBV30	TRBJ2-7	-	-	CAWSMGGYEQYF	TGTGCCTGGAGTATGGGGGGCTACGAGCAGTACTTC
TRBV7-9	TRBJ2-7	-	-	CASSQTDSMSYEQYF	TGTGCCAGCAGCCAGACGGACAGTATGTCCTACGAGCAGTACTTC
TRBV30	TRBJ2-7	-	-	CAWSGRSYEQYF	TGTGCCTGGAGCGGCAGGTCCTACGAGCAGTACTTC
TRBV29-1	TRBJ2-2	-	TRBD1	CSAGQGAAGELFF	TGCAGCGCGGGACAGGGGGCAGCCGGGGAGCTGTTTTTT
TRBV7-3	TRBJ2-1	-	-	CASSSSYTRSNEQFF	TGTGCCAGCAGCTCCTCATATACCCGTTCGAATGAGCAGTTCTTC
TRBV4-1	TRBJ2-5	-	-	CASSQGDFLAETQYF	TGCGCCAGCAGCCAGGGAGACTTTTTGGCAGAGACCCAGTACTTC
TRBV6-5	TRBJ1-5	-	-	CASSYSGVPGRQPQHF	TGTGCCAGCAGTTACTCTGGCGTCCCGGGACGGCAGCCCCAGCATTTT
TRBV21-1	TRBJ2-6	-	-	CASSQSIRSGANVLTF	TGTGCCAGCAGTCAAAGCATACGCTCTGGGGCCAACGTCCTGACTTTC
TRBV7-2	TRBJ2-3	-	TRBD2	CASSGLAGGRTDTQYF	TGTGCCAGCAGCGGACTAGCGGGGGGGCGCACAGATACGCAGTATTTT
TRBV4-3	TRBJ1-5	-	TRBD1	CASSRGLGQVFNQPQHF	TGCGCCAGCAGCCGGGGTTTAGGACAGGTTTTCAATCAGCCCCAGCATTTT
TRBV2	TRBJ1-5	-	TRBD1	CASSAGTGGAGGNQPQHF	TGTGCCAGCAGTGCCGGGACAGGTGGGGCAGGAGGCAATCAGCCCCAGCATTTT
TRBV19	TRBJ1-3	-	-	CASSSIADSGNTIYF	TGTGCCAGTAGTTCTATAGCGGACTCTGGAAACACCATATATTTT
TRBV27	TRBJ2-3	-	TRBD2	CASTGYFKTSGGPSTDTQYF	TGTGCCAGCACCGGATATTTCAAGACTAGCGGGGGCCCTAGCACAGATACGCAGTATTTT
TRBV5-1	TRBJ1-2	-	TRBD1	CASSLQGAYGYTF	TGCGCCAGCAGCTTACAGGGGGCCTACGGCTACACCTTC